The TCR beta chain described here comes from a study of T cell responses to AZD1222 COVID-19 vaccine. Libraries were prepared by immunoSEQ multiplex PCR; TCRdb keeps only in-frame clonotypes and omits some of them. The sample includes approximately 99,000 clones, 87% of them seen just once. The sequencing here drew on peripheral blood, taken on day 0 of AZD1222 vaccination. The clonotype was recovered from an adult in good health.

The CDR3 nucleotides read TGTGCCAGTAGTACCCCGACAGGGGTGGGTTCACCCCTCCACTTT. Its translation is CASSTPTGVGSPLHF. This chain links TRBV19 with TRBJ1-6, with 8 nucleotides matching TRBD1. Germline-derived CDR1 and CDR2 are LNHDA and SQIVND (reference sequence). The CDR3 runs 15 residues. Germline trimming cut 4 bases from V and 9 bases from J; bases unmatched to any gene: 8. The whole variable domain, filled in from reference TRBV19 and TRBJ1-6, reads DGGITQSPKYLFRKEGQNVTLSCEQNLNHDAMYWYRQDPGQGLRLIYYSQIVNDFQKGDIAEGYSVSREKKESFPLTVTSAQKNPTAFYLCASSTPTGVGSPLHFGNGTRLTVT.